One and the same sample provided the 12 T cell receptor beta chains below, sequenced in a study of blood T cell repertoires in COVID-19. The assay was immunoSEQ multiplex PCR, and TCRdb's table has in-frame clones only and misses some. The sample yields approximately 52,000 clones, around 90% seen once. Specimen: peripheral blood. These receptor sequences come from a man aged 45 to 65 with active COVID-19.

V and J are TRBV7-8 and TRBJ2-7; 9 nucleotides match TRBD1. V lost 1 base and J lost 6; bases outside the gene matches: 7. The CDR3 is made up of 15 amino acids. Germline-derived CDR1 and CDR2 are SGHVS and FQNEAQ. CDR3 amino acids: CASSLEGQGVGEQYF. CDR3 nucleotides: TGTGCCAGCAGCTTAGAGGGACAGGGTGTGGGCGAGCAGTACTTC.

The chain employs TRBV27 and TRBJ1-2; no reliable D call. The CDR3 length is 13 residues. CDR1 and CDR2 from the germline V gene are MNHEY and SMNVEV (reference sequence). Trimming shortened V by 2 bases and J by 3 bases, and 7 bases separated the two germline ends. In DNA form, the CDR3 reads TGTGCCAGCAGTTTAGGCTCCTACTATGGCTACACCTTC. Translating it yields CASSLGSYYGYTF.

This chain uses TRBV4-1 with TRBJ2-4; the D gene is possibly TRBD1 (6 bases). The V gene lost 2 bases and the J gene lost 1 base, with 15 bases spanning the gap. The CDR3 is made up of 17 amino acids. Germline assignment: CDR1 MGHRA and CDR2 YSYEKL. The CDR3 loop is CASSQPTGYGAKNIQYF. The CDR3 DNA follows: TGCGCCAGCAGCCAACCCACAGGGTACGGGGCCAAAAACATTCAGTACTTC.

J is TRBJ1-2 and V is TRBV3-1 (or the pseudogene TRBV3-2); D is uncertain. Germline V gene sequence: CDR1 LGHDT, CDR2 YNNKEL (reference sequence). The germline V and J ends were trimmed by 3 bases and 8 bases, with 10 bases remaining between them. The CDR3 contains 12 residues. The CDR3 DNA follows: TGTGCCAGCAGCCAGCAGGCGGGAGGCTACACCTTC. Encoded protein: CASSQQAGGYTF.

V is TRBV6-5 and J is TRBJ1-1, with 7 bases fitting TRBD1. Germline V lookup: CDR1 MNHEY, CDR2 SVGAGI. The length of the CDR3 is 15 residues. The ends lost 5 bases at V and 1 base at J; junction bases unmatched: 7. CDR3 loop: CASSPRTGGNTEAFF. DNA of the CDR3: TGTGCCAGCAGTCCCAGGACAGGAGGGAACACTGAAGCTTTCTTT.

The chain couples TRBV4-1 to TRBJ2-7, with D maybe TRBD2 (5 bases). Trimming took off 0 bases at V and 3 bases at J, with 15 bases between the two ends. CDR1 is MGHRA, CDR2 YSYEKL, per germline. The CDR3 is 16 residues long. CDR3 DNA: TGCGCCAGCAGCCAAGAGGCAGCGGTGGGTCGCTACGAGCAGTACTTC. Amino acid sequence: CASSQEAAVGRYEQYF.

The genes are TRBV28 and TRBJ1-2, with 11 bases identical to TRBD1. The CDR3 totals 15 residues. V was clipped by 2 bases and J by 5 bases; unmatched bases: 4. Germline V CDR1 and CDR2: MDHEN, SYDVKM. This CDR3 reads CASSLEGQGAYGYTF. DNA of the CDR3: TGTGCCAGCAGTTTAGAAGGACAGGGGGCATATGGCTACACCTTC.

This clone is a singleton in its sample. This sequence joins TRBV6-5 and TRBJ2-7, with 9 bases aligning to TRBD1. Germline CDR1 is MNHEY and CDR2 is SVGAGI. The CDR3 totals 15 residues. The ends lost 5 bases at V and 4 bases at J; junction bases unmatched: 9. CDR3 residues: CASSHITGGKYEQYF. CDR3 nucleotide sequence: TGTGCCAGCAGTCATATAACAGGGGGCAAGTACGAGCAGTACTTC.

This clone was recorded only once. V is TRBV5-1 and J is TRBJ2-5; weak D call: TRBD1 (6 bases). This CDR3 comprises 14 residues. Germline CDR1 SGHRS, CDR2 YFSETQ. V was shortened by 5 bases and J by 2 bases, with 13 bases between the two germline ends. CDR3 protein: CASSPGEQQETQYF. The CDR3 nucleotides read TGCGCCAGCAGTCCAGGGGAGCAGCAAGAGACCCAGTACTTC.

This clone came up a few times. The CDR3 spells CASREEGQDFSYEQYF. The DNA for the CDR3 is TGTGCCAGCAGGGAAGAAGGCCAGGATTTCTCCTACGAGCAGTACTTC. V and J are TRBV28 and TRBJ2-7; D unresolved. The CDR3 contains 16 residues. V was clipped by 6 bases and J by 0 bases, with 18 bases between them. Germline assignment: CDR1 MDHEN and CDR2 SYDVKM.

The gene calls are TRBV28 and TRBJ1-2, with a possible D match to TRBD1 (5 bases). The CDR3 sequence is 13 residues long. V lost 10 bases, J lost 7 bases, and 19 bases lay in between. Germline values: CDR1 MDHEN, CDR2 SYDVKM. The CDR3 nucleotides are TGTGCCACAGGAGGGGCGAGGATGTTTGGCTACACCTTC. This sequence encodes CATGGARMFGYTF.

This clone has more than one count but fewer than ten. The rearrangement uses TRBV7-9 and TRBJ1-1, with D perhaps TRBD1 (6 bases). This CDR3 region has 15 residues. Germline loops: CDR1 SEHNR, CDR2 FQNEAQ (reference sequence). V was pared by 5 bases and J by 4 bases, with 17 bases between. The CDR3 is CASSLRGGQGTEAFF. The CDR3 coding sequence is TGTGCCAGCAGCCTAAGGGGGGGCCAGGGCACTGAAGCTTTCTTT.